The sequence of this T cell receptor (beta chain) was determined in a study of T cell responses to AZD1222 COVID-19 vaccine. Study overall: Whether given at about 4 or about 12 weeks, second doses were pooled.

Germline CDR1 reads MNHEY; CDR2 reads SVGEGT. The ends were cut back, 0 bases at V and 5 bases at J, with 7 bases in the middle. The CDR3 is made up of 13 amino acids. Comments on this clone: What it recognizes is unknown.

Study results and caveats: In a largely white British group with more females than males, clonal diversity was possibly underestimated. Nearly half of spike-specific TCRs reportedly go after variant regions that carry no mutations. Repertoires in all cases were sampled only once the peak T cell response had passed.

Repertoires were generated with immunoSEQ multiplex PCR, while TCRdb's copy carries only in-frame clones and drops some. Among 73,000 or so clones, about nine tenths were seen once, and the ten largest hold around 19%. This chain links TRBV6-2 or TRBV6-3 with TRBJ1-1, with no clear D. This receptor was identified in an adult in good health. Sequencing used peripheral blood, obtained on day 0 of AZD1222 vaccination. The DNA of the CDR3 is TGTGCCAGCAGTTACTCGATAAGTACTGAAGCTTTCTTT. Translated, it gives CASSYSISTEAFF.